The clone carrying this T cell receptor beta chain was seen a handful of times. The data were taken from a study of type 1 and type 2 diabetes patients. The PCR template was genomic DNA. Amplification of the beta chain CDR3 used 30 forward and 13 reverse multiplex primers. Each CDR3 protein is one row after TCRdb ran MiXCR on the multiplex PCR reads. The sample includes more than 250,000 distinct CDR3 sequences, approximately 45% of them seen just once. Sequenced input: peripheral blood mononuclear cells (PBMCs). This clonotype was sampled from a man aged 18 to 30 with type 2 diabetes.

CDR3 sequence: CASTPWRGDGQETQYF. Here the CDR3 DNA reads TGTGCCAGCACCCCGTGGCGGGGGGATGGACAAGAGACCCAGTACTTC. The J gene is TRBJ2-5, the V gene TRBV28; 8 bases are a match to TRBD2. CDR1 and CDR2 from the germline V gene are MDHEN and SYDVKM. The CDR3 is 16 residues long. J was trimmed by 2 bases and V by 7 bases; bases with no gene match: 12.